Each of the 27 T cell receptor beta chains below was sequenced from the same sample in a study of cytomegalovirus exposure and HLA in healthy donors. Both 60 Vbeta primers and 13 Jbeta primers went into the PCR. Produced via immunoSEQ multiplex PCR; TCRdb's table is partial and in-frame only. The sample shows 150,000 to 180,000 clones, approximately 72% of them seen only once. The sequencing input was PBMCs. The receptors were sampled from a man aged 18 to 29 in good health and CMV-seronegative.

The chain couples TRBV6-1 to TRBJ1-6; 9 bases fit TRBD1. The CDR3 is made up of 15 amino acids. The junction had 5 bases not matched to a gene; V was cut back by 4 bases and J by 7 bases. Per germline, CDR1 MNHNS and CDR2 SASEGT. The CDR3 DNA follows: TGTGCCAGCAGTGCTCGGACAGGGGAGAATTCACCCCTCCACTTT. As protein: CASSARTGENSPLHF.

This clone was recorded once. The chain joins TRBV7-2 to TRBJ1-5, with D possibly TRBD1 on 6 matching bases. There are 15 residues in the CDR3. The V and J ends lost 4 bases and 1 base respectively, with 11 bases between them. From germline, CDR1 is SGHTA and CDR2 FQGNSA. CDR3 protein: CASSYRGGSNQPQHF. The CDR3 DNA is TGTGCCAGCAGCTACCGAGGGGGAAGCAATCAGCCCCAGCATTTT.

The J gene is TRBJ1-6, the V gene TRBV5-1, with 9 positions matching TRBD1. Trimming cost V 4 bases and J 7 bases; bases outside gene matches: 6. Germline values: CDR1 SGHRS, CDR2 YFSETQ. The CDR3 is 15 residues long. CDR3 in DNA: TGCGCCAGCAGCAAAGGACAGGGGACGAATTCACCCCTCCACTTT. Its protein product is CASSKGQGTNSPLHF.

The chain links TRBV6-5 to TRBJ2-7, with D tentatively TRBD1 (6 bases). The CDR3 is 14 residues long. V was pared by 5 bases and J by 4 bases, with 15 bases between. Germline V CDR1 and CDR2: MNHEY, SVGAGI. DNA of the CDR3: TGTGCCAGCAGTAGAGCCTGGACAGTTTACGAGCAGTACTTC. As protein: CASSRAWTVYEQYF.

The chain joins TRBV7-2 to TRBJ2-3; 7 bases are shared with TRBD2. The CDR3 totals 17 residues. After removal of 3 bases from V and 10 bases from J, the junction contained 19 bases not matched to a gene. Germline V gene sequence: CDR1 SGHTA, CDR2 FQGNSA. CDR3 sequence: CASSFPEGRGGTGAQYF. The CDR3 DNA reads as TGTGCCAGCAGCTTCCCTGAGGGGAGGGGCGGAACCGGTGCGCAGTATTTT. Complete variable domain (other parts from reference TRBV7-2 and TRBJ2-3): GAGVSQSPSNKVTEKGKDVELRCDPISGHTALYWYRQSLGQGLEFLIYFQGNSAPDKSGLPSDRFSAERTGGSVSTLTIQRTQQEDSAVYLCASSFPEGRGGTGAQYFGPGTRLTVL.

CDR3 coding DNA: TGTGCCAGCGTTGGAGGACCCTCAAGTACGGAGGCTGATGGCTACACCTTC. This translates into CASVGGPSSTEADGYTF. The V gene is TRBV19, the J gene TRBJ1-2; D uncertain. Trimming stripped 9 bases from V and 6 bases from J, with 29 bases between. There are 17 residues in the CDR3. Germline loops: CDR1 LNHDA, CDR2 SQIVND (reference sequence).

This clone came up once. CDR3 sequence reads: CASSTILQGPPYNEQFF. The CDR3, as DNA: TGTGCCAGCAGTACGATCCTACAGGGTCCCCCCTACAATGAGCAGTTCTTC. This chain links TRBV27 with TRBJ2-1, with D possibly matching TRBD1 (6 bases). Per germline, CDR1 MNHEY and CDR2 SMNVEV (reference sequence). V was shortened by 5 bases and J by 2 bases, with 19 bases between the two germline ends. This CDR3 is 17 amino acids long.

Turning to this clone: The sample has other DNA sequences that encode this CDR3 too. The chain links TRBV10-3 to TRBJ1-1, with 10 bases matching TRBD1. The CDR3 length is 14 residues. V shed 3 bases, J shed 7 bases, and the junction held 5 bases outside the gene matches. Germline loops: CDR1 ENHRY, CDR2 SYGVKD. The chain's CDR3 is CAISDRQGASEAFF. As DNA, the CDR3 is TGTGCCATCAGTGATCGACAGGGGGCCAGTGAAGCTTTCTTT.

The V and J genes are TRBV6-6 and TRBJ1-3, with D maybe TRBD1 (6 bases). CDR1 is MNHNY, CDR2 SVGAGI, per germline (reference sequence). V dropped 0 bases and J dropped 4 bases, with 13 bases sitting between them. This CDR3 has 16 residues. Here the CDR3 reads CASSYSGGRGGNTIYF. The CDR3 nucleotides read TGTGCCAGCAGTTACTCTGGGGGAAGGGGGGGAAACACCATATATTTT.

The CDR3 nucleotides read TGCAGCGGCAAGAGGACAGGGGTCCCAGAGACCCAGTACTTC. It specifies CSGKRTGVPETQYF. This chain connects TRBV29-1 to TRBJ2-5, with TRBD1 matching over 9 bases. Unmatched junction bases numbered 10, after V lost 7 bases and J lost 4 bases. The germline CDR1 and CDR2 sequences are SQVTM and ANQGSEA. The CDR3 spans 14 residues.

The chain recombines TRBV5-1 with TRBJ2-7, with 10 bases that match TRBD1. The CDR3 spans 17 residues. CDR1 is SGHRS, CDR2 YFSETQ, per germline. V trimming: 4 bases; J trimming: 3 bases; junction bases outside the gene matches: 13. CDR3 region: CASSPYQGGTGDYEQYF. Written as DNA, the CDR3 is TGCGCCAGCAGCCCATACCAAGGGGGGACAGGGGACTACGAGCAGTACTTC.

The chain carries TRBV7-9 and TRBJ2-1, with a possible D match to TRBD2 (6 bases). The germline V gene has CDR1 SEHNR and CDR2 FQNEAQ (reference sequence). This CDR3 comprises 15 residues. The germline V and J ends were trimmed by 1 base and 8 bases, with 15 bases remaining between them. In DNA, the CDR3 is TGTGCCAGCAGCTTAGGGACTACTCCCCAGGATGAGCAGTTCTTC. It translates to CASSLGTTPQDEQFF.

This clone was seen a few times. The rearrangement joins TRBV5-4 to TRBJ1-2; 7 bases map to TRBD1. J gave up 8 bases and V 0 bases, and 4 bases lay outside the gene matches. The CDR3 loop spans 13 amino acids. Germline loops: CDR1 SGHNT, CDR2 YYREEE (reference sequence). This CDR3 reads CASSLDSGQGYTF. DNA for the CDR3: TGTGCCAGCAGCTTGGATTCGGGACAGGGCTACACCTTC.

The chain has TRBV28 and TRBJ1-1; TRBD1 is a possible D gene (6 bases). CDR3 size: 15 residues. Trimming stripped 1 base from V and 0 bases from J, with 9 bases between. Germline V gives CDR1 MDHEN, CDR2 SYDVKM. CDR3 nucleotides: TGTGCCAGCAGTTTATCAGGGGACCTGAACACTGAAGCTTTCTTT. Its protein is CASSLSGDLNTEAFF.

The rearrangement links TRBV5-1 to TRBJ1-1, with D perhaps matching TRBD1 (5 bases). CDR1 is SGHRS and CDR2 is YFSETQ in the germline V gene. The CDR3 has 15 residues. Trimming stripped 0 bases from V and 4 bases from J, with 13 bases between. Here the CDR3 DNA reads TGCGCCAGCAGCTTGGCCGGCGAAGGGGTCACTGAAGCTTTCTTT. It yields the protein CASSLAGEGVTEAFF.

V gene TRBV20-1 combines with J gene TRBJ1-1; 7 nucleotides align to TRBD1. The CDR3 runs 11 residues. CDR1 and CDR2 (germline): DFQATT, SNEGSKA (reference sequence). Unmatched junction bases numbered 6, after V lost 7 bases and J lost 7 bases. The CDR3 nucleotides are TGCAGTGACCACCAGGGGGATGAAGCTTTCTTT. It is translated as CSDHQGDEAFF.

This clone was seen only once. The chain recombines TRBV6-1 with TRBJ2-5, with TRBD2 matching over 10 bases. The V gene's germline CDR1 is MNHNS and CDR2 SASEGT. The CDR3 runs to 15 residues. With 8 bases clipped from V and 4 bases from J, the junction kept 10 bases outside the gene matches. The chain's CDR3 is CASSSGGLEGETQYF. The DNA for the CDR3 is TGTGCCAGCTCTAGCGGGGGCCTCGAGGGAGAGACCCAGTACTTC.

This chain uses TRBV29-1 with TRBJ2-1; 14 bases are a match to TRBD2. This CDR3 has 18 residues. Germline-derived CDR1 and CDR2 are SQVTM and ANQGSEA. V lost 3 bases to trimming and J lost 0 bases; unmatched junction nucleotides: 7. The CDR3 protein is CSVEGTSGGAHSYNEQFF. The CDR3 DNA reads TGCAGCGTTGAGGGGACTAGCGGGGGCGCCCACTCCTACAATGAGCAGTTCTTC.

The gene calls are TRBV5-6 and TRBJ2-7, with 11 bases that match TRBD1. The CDR3 is 13 residues long. V shed 4 bases, J shed 6 bases, and the junction held 3 bases outside the gene matches. Germline CDR1 reads SGHDT; CDR2 reads YYEEEE. The CDR3, as DNA: TGTGCCAGCAGCCAAGGGACAGGGGGCGAGCAGTACGTC. It codes for CASSQGTGGEQYV.

This chain connects TRBV7-3 to TRBJ2-1; the match to TRBD2 covers 7 bases. Germline loops: CDR1 SGHTA, CDR2 FQGTGA. This CDR3 contains 17 residues. V shed 2 bases, J shed 0 bases, and the junction held 7 bases outside the gene matches. CDR3 amino acids: CASSLSPGGGSYNEQFF. CDR3 DNA sequence: TGTGCCAGCAGCTTATCTCCAGGCGGGGGCTCCTACAATGAGCAGTTCTTC.

The chain is built from TRBV5-5 and TRBJ2-2, with D perhaps matching TRBD1 (7 bases). This CDR3 is built from 17 residues. Germline values: CDR1 SGHKS, CDR2 YYEKEE (reference sequence). Trimming left V 7 bases short and J 3 bases short, with 22 bases between. As DNA, the CDR3 is TGTGCCAGCGGCACTTCGGAGGGGGCGCGCGACACCGGGGAGCTGTTTTTT. It specifies CASGTSEGARDTGELFF.

V usage is TRBV11-3 and J usage is TRBJ1-1, with TRBD1 as a possible D gene (5 bases). V gave up 2 bases and J gave up 4 bases, with 11 bases separating them. This CDR3 is 14 amino acids long. Germline CDR1 is SGHNT and CDR2 is YENEEA. The chain's CDR3 is CASSLPGRGTEAFF. The CDR3 DNA sequence: TGTGCCAGCAGCTTACCGGGTAGGGGCACTGAAGCTTTCTTT.

This rearrangement joins TRBV7-6 to TRBJ2-3; TRBD2 agrees at 11 bases. In germline, CDR1 is SGHVS, CDR2 FNYEAQ. J lost 2 bases, V lost 8 bases, and 6 bases had no gene match. This CDR3 region has 15 residues. The CDR3 DNA is TGTGCCAGCTCTAGCGGGGGGCCTTACACAGATACGCAGTATTTT. It yields the protein CASSSGGPYTDTQYF.

The chain has TRBV7-9 and TRBJ2-1; TRBD1 might be the D (8 bases). CDR1 is SEHNR, CDR2 FQNEAQ, per germline (reference sequence). The CDR3 totals 15 residues. V lost 6 bases and J 4 bases, leaving 16 bases between the germline ends. This CDR3 is CASSTGGAVYNEQFF. The CDR3 DNA sequence: TGTGCCAGCAGTACAGGGGGGGCAGTATACAATGAGCAGTTCTTC.

V gene TRBV6-5 combines with J gene TRBJ2-1; D not resolved. V dropped 1 base and J dropped 4 bases, with 8 bases sitting between them. Germline CDR1 and CDR2: MNHEY and SVGAGI. The CDR3 runs 14 residues. The CDR3 here is CASSYYDTYNEQFF. The DNA for the CDR3 is TGTGCCAGCAGTTACTACGACACGTACAATGAGCAGTTCTTC.

This clone was seen only once. The chain carries TRBV21-1 and TRBJ2-7; TRBD2, as called in the table, went unchecked against the DNA. TRBV21-1 has pseudogene status. The CDR3 consists of 15 residues. The chain's CDR3 is CASSKVVEDAYEQYV. The DNA of the CDR3 is TGTGCCAGCAGCAAAGTAGTGGAGGACGCCTACGAGCAGTACGTC.

The sample holds a few counts of this clone. V usage is TRBV5-6 and J usage is TRBJ1-6; no reliable D call. The length of the CDR3 is 14 residues. Trimming cost V 3 bases and J 8 bases, with 12 bases left between them. CDR1 is SGHDT, CDR2 YYEEEE, per germline. As DNA, the CDR3 is TGTGCCAGCAGCTCATCACAGCACTATTCACCCCTCCACTTT. It codes for CASSSSQHYSPLHF.